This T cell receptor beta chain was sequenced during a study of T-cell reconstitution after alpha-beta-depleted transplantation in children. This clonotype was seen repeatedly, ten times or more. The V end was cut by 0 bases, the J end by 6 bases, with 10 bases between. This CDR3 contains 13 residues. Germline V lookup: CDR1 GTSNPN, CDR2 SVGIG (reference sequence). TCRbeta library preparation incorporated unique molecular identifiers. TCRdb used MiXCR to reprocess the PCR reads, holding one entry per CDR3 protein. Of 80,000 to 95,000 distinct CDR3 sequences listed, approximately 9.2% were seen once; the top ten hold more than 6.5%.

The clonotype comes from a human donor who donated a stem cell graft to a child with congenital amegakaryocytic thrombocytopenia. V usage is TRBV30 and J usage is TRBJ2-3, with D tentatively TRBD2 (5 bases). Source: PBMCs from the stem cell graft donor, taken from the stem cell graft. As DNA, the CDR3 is TGTGCCTGGAGTGTACGAAGAGGGGATACGCAGTATTTT. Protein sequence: CAWSVRRGDTQYF.